The next 5 T cell receptor beta chains were all read from a single sample in a study of long-term antiretroviral therapy in people with HIV. Version v3.0 of the immunoSEQ assay ran at survey level. Some clones are missing from TCRdb's copy, which holds only in-frame ones; the method was immunoSEQ multiplex PCR. The sample gives 12,000 to 15,000 clones, roughly 88% of which show up once; roughly 12% is in the top ten. The starting material was unsorted PBMCs, obtained 6.2 years after starting antiretroviral therapy. The receptors here all came from a man in his forties with HIV.

The J gene is TRBJ2-1, the V gene TRBV6-6, with D possibly matching TRBD2 (6 bases). Trimming removed 1 base at V and 3 bases at J, with 10 bases between. Per germline, CDR1 MNHNY and CDR2 SVGAGI (reference sequence). The CDR3 spans 15 residues. The CDR3 protein is CASSYLAEVYNEQFF. DNA of the CDR3: TGTGCCAGCAGTTACTTAGCGGAGGTCTACAATGAGCAGTTCTTC.

The chain recombines TRBV11-1 with TRBJ1-2; TRBD1 might be the D (6 bases). The germline CDR1 and CDR2 sequences are SGHAT and FQDESV (reference sequence). The CDR3 length is 13 residues. Trimming pared 3 bases from V and 5 bases from J, leaving 10 bases between. This CDR3 is CASSFGGGYGYTF. The DNA of the CDR3 is TGTGCCAGCAGCTTCGGGGGCGGATATGGCTACACCTTC.

The chain is built from TRBV19 and TRBJ2-1, with TRBD2 identical over 11 bases. The V segment lost 5 bases and the J segment 4 bases; nucleotides outside the gene matches: 4. This CDR3 region has 15 residues. CDR1 is LNHDA, CDR2 SQIVND, per germline (reference sequence). CDR3 in amino acids: CASSAGLAGYNEQFF. In DNA form, the CDR3 reads TGTGCCAGTAGTGCTGGACTAGCGGGTTACAATGAGCAGTTCTTC.

The chain is built from TRBV7-8 and TRBJ2-7, with D perhaps TRBD2 (6 bases). Germline V gene lookup returns CDR1 SGHVS and CDR2 FQNEAQ. V was clipped by 1 base and J by 0 bases, with 10 bases between them. This CDR3 has 15 amino acids. The CDR3 protein is CASSLEVGSSYEQYF. CDR3 sequence (DNA): TGTGCCAGCAGCTTAGAGGTCGGGAGCTCCTACGAGCAGTACTTC.

This sequence joins TRBV4-1 and TRBJ2-3, with D perhaps assigned TRBD1 or TRBD2 (5 bases each). V lost 0 bases and J 4 bases, leaving 8 bases between the germline ends. CDR3 length: 14 amino acids. Per germline, CDR1 MGHRA and CDR2 YSYEKL. CDR3 sequence (DNA): TGCGCCAGCAGCCAAGATATGGGGGCAGATACGCAGTATTTT. Amino acid sequence: CASSQDMGADTQYF.